This TCR beta chain was obtained from a study of T cell responses to AZD1222 COVID-19 vaccine. With respect to this clone: Its antigen is unidentified.

Overall study results and limits: Spike-specific TCR breadth and depth both grew after two AZD1222 doses.

Trimming left V 7 bases short and J 8 bases short, with 12 bases between. The CDR3 length is 13 residues. The table came from immunoSEQ multiplex PCR; TCRdb's copy has only in-frame clones and leaves some out. The sample holds 90,000 to 95,000 clones, roughly nine tenths seen once. Sample: peripheral blood, taken on day 0 of AZD1222 vaccination. This TCR was recovered from an adult in good health. The rearrangement joins TRBV12-3 or TRBV12-4 to TRBJ1-6; D is unresolved. CDR3 in amino acids: CASTHFRDSPLHF. The CDR3 DNA follows: TGTGCCAGCACCCATTTTCGAGATTCACCCCTCCACTTT.